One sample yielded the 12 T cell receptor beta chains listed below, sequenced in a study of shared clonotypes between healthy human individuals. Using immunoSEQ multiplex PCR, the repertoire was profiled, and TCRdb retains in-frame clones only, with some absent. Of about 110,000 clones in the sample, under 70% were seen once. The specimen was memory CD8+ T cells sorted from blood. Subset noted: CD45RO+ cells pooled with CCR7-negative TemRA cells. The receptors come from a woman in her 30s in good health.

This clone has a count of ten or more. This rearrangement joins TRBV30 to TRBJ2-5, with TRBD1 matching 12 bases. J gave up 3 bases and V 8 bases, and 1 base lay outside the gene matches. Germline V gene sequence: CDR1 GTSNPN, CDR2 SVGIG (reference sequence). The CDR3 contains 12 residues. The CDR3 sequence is CAGTGGKETQYF. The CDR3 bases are TGTGCCGGGACAGGGGGCAAAGAGACCCAGTACTTC.

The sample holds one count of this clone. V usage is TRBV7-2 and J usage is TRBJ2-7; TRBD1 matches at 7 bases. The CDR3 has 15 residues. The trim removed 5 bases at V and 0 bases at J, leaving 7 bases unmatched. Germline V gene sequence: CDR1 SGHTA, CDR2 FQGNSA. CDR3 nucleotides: TGTGCCAGCAGCGAGGGGGCGGAGAGCTCCTACGAGCAGTACTTC. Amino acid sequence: CASSEGAESSYEQYF.

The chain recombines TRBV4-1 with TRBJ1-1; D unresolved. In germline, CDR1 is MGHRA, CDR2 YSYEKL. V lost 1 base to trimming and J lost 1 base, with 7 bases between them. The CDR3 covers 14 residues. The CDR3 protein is CASSQVGGNTEAFF. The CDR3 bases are TGCGCCAGCAGCCAAGTTGGAGGGAACACTGAAGCTTTCTTT.

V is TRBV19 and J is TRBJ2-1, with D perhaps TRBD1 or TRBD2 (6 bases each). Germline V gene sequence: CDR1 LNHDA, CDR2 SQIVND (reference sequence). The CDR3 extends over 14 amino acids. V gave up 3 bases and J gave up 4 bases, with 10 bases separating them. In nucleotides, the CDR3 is TGTGCCAGTAGTATGGGGGCGGGGTACAATGAGCAGTTCTTC. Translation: CASSMGAGYNEQFF.

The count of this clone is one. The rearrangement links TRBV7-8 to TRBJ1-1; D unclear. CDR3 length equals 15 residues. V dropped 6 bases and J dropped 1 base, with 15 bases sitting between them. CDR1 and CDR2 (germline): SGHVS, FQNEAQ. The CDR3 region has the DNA TGTGCCAGCAGACCGAAAACGTCCGGGAACACTGAAGCTTTCTTT. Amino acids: CASRPKTSGNTEAFF.

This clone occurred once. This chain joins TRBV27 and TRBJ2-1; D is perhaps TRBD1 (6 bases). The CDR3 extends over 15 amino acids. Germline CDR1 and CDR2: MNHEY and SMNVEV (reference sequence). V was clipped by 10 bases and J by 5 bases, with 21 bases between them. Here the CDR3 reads CATKQGQYYNNEQFF. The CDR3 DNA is TGTGCCACCAAGCAGGGGCAGTACTATAACAATGAGCAGTTCTTC.

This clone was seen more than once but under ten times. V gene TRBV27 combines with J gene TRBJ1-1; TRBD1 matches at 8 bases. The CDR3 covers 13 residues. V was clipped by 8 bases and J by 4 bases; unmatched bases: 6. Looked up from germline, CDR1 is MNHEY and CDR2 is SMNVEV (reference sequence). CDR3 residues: CASGPGGITEAFF. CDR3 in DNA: TGTGCCAGCGGGCCAGGGGGCATCACTGAAGCTTTCTTT.

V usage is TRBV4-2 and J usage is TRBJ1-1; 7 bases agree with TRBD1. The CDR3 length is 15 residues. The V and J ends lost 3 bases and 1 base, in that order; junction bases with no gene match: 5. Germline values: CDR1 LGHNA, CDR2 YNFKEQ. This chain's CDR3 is CASSQPGQRNTEAFF. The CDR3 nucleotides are TGTGCCAGCAGCCAGCCGGGACAGAGGAACACTGAAGCTTTCTTT.

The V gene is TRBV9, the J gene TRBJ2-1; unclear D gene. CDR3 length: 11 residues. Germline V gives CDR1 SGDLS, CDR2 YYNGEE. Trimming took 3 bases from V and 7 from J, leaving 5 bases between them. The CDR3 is CASSEGNEQFF. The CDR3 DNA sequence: TGTGCCAGCAGCGAAGGAAATGAGCAGTTCTTC.

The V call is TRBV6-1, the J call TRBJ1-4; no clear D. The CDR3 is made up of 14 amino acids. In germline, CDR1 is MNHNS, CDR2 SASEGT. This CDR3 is CASAPPDLYEKLFF. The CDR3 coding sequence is TGTGCAAGCGCCCCACCGGACCTTTATGAAAAACTGTTTTTT.

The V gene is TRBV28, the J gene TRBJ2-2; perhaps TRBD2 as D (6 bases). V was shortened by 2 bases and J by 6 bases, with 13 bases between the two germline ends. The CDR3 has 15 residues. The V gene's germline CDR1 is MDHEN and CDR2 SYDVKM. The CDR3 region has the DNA TGTGCCAGCAGTTTAAATACGGGACTCCCCGGGGAGCTGTTTTTT. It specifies CASSLNTGLPGELFF.

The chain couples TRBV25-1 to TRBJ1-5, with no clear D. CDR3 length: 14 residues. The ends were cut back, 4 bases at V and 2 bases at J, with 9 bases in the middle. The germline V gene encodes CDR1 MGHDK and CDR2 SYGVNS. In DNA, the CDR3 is TGTGCCAGCAGTGGGTCAGAGGGCAATCAGCCCCAGCATTTT. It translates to CASSGSEGNQPQHF.